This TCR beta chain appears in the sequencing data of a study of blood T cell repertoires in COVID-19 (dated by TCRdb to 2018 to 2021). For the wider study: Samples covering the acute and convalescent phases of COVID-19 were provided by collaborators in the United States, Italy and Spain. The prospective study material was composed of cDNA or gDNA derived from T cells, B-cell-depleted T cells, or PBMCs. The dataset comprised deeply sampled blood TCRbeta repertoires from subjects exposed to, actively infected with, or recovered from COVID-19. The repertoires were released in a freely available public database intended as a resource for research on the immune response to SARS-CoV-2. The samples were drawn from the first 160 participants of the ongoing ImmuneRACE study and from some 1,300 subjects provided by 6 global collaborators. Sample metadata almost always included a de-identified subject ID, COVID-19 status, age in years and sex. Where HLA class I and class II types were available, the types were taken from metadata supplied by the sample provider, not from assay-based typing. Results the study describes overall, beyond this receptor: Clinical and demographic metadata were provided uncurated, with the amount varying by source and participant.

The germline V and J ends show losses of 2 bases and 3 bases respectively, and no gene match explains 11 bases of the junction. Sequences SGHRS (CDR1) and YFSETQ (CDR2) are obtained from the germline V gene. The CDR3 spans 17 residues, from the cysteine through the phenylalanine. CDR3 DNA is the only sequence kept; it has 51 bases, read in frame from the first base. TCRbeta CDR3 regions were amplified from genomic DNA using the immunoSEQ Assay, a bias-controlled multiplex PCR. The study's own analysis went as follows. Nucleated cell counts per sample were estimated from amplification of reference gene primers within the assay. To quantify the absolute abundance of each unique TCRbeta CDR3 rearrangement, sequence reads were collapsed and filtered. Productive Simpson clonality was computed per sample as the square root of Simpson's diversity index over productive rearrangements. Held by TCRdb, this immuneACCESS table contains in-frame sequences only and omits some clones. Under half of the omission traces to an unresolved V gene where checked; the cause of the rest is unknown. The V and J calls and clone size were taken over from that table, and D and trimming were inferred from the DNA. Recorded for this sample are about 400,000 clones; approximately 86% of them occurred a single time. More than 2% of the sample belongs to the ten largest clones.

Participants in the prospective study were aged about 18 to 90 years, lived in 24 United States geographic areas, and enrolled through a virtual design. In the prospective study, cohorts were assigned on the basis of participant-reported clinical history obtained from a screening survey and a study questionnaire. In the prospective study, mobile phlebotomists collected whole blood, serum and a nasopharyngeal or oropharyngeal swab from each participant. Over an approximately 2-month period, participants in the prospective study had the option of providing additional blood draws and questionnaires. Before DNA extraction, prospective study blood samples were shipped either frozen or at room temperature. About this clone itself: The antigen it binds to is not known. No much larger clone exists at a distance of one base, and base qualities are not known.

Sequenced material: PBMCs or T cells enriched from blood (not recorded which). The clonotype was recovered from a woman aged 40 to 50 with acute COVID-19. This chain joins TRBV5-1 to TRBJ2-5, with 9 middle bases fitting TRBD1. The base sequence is TGCGCCAGCAGCTTACAGGGGGCTCAGGTCCGAGAAGAGACCCAGTACTTC. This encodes CASSLQGAQVREETQYF.